This record concerns one TCR beta chain sequence. TCRdb's table, derived via immunoSEQ multiplex PCR, lists solely in-frame clones and lacks some. The top ten hold 0.01% of the sample, which has hundreds of thousands of clones, over 75% seen once. The entry originates in a study of shared T cell receptors in the human thymus. The CDR3 spans 16 residues. Germline V CDR1 and CDR2: SEHNR, FQNEAQ (reference sequence). V was clipped by 5 bases and J by 2 bases; unmatched bases: 10. The sample was also reused in another study, on human thymus T cells. That source notes: Those donating were healthy Finnish infants in corrective surgery for congenital heart defects. Thymic material originated from resections removed in the course of corrective heart surgery. Apparent skewing of V and J gene usage characterized both thymic and blood repertoires.

Sequenced sample: thymocytes. This receptor was obtained from a boy younger than two with a congenital heart defect. This chain joins TRBV7-9 and TRBJ2-3, with TRBD2 matching over 7 bases. The DNA for the CDR3 is TGTGCCAGCAGCAGGGACTACGAAAGACCCACAGATACGCAGTATTTT. As protein: CASSRDYERPTDTQYF.